Below, one T cell receptor beta chain is given with its context. Its target is not known. TCRdb re-called the RT-PCR reads with MiXCR, one entry per CDR3 protein. The sample includes 650,000 to 800,000 distinct CDR3 sequences, approximately 14% seen only once; the top ten take 5.5% to 7%. The data stem from a study of response to subunit inactivated influenza vaccine. Overall study results and limits: Authors suggested that a seasonal influenza vaccination recruits few new T cells each time.

The CDR3 loop spans 17 amino acids. Trimming removed 7 bases from V and 0 bases from J, with 18 bases in between. This receptor was taken from a man aged 45-65 years who received an inactivated influenza vaccine. The sequencing here drew on PBMCs from blood, taken less than 15 days before vaccination. The V and J genes are TRBV12-3 or TRBV12-4 and TRBJ2-2; perhaps TRBD1 as D (6 bases). For the CDR3, the DNA is TGTGCCAGCAACAGGGACACCTCCATCGCGAACACCGGGGAGCTGTTTTTT. This encodes CASNRDTSIANTGELFF.